The entry that follows covers one T cell receptor (beta chain) sequence. Its matching antigen is unknown. The entry originates in a study of T cell clonotyping in hematopoietic cell transplantation. Findings of the study overall: At the given depth, recipient repertoires were over 95% de novo clonotypes. After transplant, recipient diversity fell while pathologically expanded clonotypes grew through day 180.

Sequenced by immunoSEQ multiplex PCR; TCRdb stores in-frame clones only, minus some. This table has fewer than 8,000 clones, 95% to 98% appearing once. V gave up 1 base and J gave up 6 bases, with 10 bases separating them. Germline lookup yields CDR1 MNHEY and CDR2 SMNVEV (reference sequence). The CDR3 sequence is 13 residues long. The sample's time point: recipient sample about 28 days before transplant, after cytoreduction. The clonotype was recovered from a man between 65 and 85 years old with acute myeloid leukemia. Some clones in this sample may be carry-over from other donors' samples. The chain uses TRBV27 and TRBJ2-7, with D possibly matching TRBD1 (6 bases). The material was peripheral blood mononuclear cells, obtained before stem cell transplant. The CDR3 DNA reads as TGTGCCAGCAGTTTATATAGGGGGTCCGAGCAGTACTTC. Translation: CASSLYRGSEQYF.